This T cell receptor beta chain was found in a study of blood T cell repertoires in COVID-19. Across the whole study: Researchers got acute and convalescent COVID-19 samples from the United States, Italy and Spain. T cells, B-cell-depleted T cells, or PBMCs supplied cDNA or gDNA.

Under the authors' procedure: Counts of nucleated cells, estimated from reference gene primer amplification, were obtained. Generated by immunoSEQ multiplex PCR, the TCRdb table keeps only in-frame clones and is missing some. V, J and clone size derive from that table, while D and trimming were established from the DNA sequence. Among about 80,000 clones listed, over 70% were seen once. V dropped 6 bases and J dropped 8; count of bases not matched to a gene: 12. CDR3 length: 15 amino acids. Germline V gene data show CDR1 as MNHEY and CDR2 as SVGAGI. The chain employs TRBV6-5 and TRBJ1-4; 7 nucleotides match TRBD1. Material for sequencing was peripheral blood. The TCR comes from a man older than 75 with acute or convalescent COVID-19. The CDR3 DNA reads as TGTGCCAGCAGGAGCGGGGGCAGGGGGGAAGAAAAACTGTTTTTT. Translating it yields CASRSGGRGEEKLFF.